This TCR beta chain stems from a study of T-cell reconstitution after alpha-beta-depleted transplantation in children. A library of TCRbeta sequences, prepared with unique molecular identifiers, was generated. TCRdb re-called the PCR reads with MiXCR, one entry per CDR3 protein. In the table there are roughly 500,000 distinct CDR3 sequences, approximately 16% of which are singletons. The CDR3 spans 14 residues. Germline loops: CDR1 SGHAT, CDR2 FQNNGV. The ends were cut back, 5 bases at V and 4 bases at J, with 11 bases in the middle. The rearrangement links TRBV11-2 to TRBJ2-2, with D uncertain. The clonotype originates from a human donor who donated a stem cell graft to a child with acute lymphoblastic leukemia. Sample: PBMCs from the stem cell graft donor, taken from the stem cell graft. This CDR3 is CASSIDTFTGELFF. CDR3 DNA: TGTGCCAGCAGCATTGACACTTTCACCGGGGAGCTGTTTTTT.